This TCR beta chain derives from a study of CD8 T cells in ankylosing spondylitis. TCRdb re-called the 5' RACE reads through MiXCR, storing one row per CDR3 protein. The profile shows tens of thousands of distinct CDR3 sequences, 11% of them singletons. Overall study results and limits: Several highly homologous variants made up a TCR beta motif that seemed to typify ankylosing spondylitis blood. It was reported that disease-linked clones were significantly enriched in matched ankylosing spondylitis synovial fluid.

In the case of this clonotype: No antigen is known for it.

V was pared by 4 bases and J by 2 bases, with 10 bases of the junction left unmatched. Germline CDR1 SEHNR, CDR2 FQNEAQ (reference sequence). This CDR3 has 17 residues. The chain combines TRBV7-9 with TRBJ2-3; 9 bases agree with TRBD2. The clonotype originates from a male donor with ankylosing spondylitis or in good health (not recorded which). The material sequenced was blood, either unsorted or a sorted T cell fraction (not recorded which). The CDR3 coding sequence is TGTGCCAGCAGCTCCAGGGGTAGCGGGGGCATCACAGATACGCAGTATTTT. Protein product: CASSSRGSGGITDTQYF.